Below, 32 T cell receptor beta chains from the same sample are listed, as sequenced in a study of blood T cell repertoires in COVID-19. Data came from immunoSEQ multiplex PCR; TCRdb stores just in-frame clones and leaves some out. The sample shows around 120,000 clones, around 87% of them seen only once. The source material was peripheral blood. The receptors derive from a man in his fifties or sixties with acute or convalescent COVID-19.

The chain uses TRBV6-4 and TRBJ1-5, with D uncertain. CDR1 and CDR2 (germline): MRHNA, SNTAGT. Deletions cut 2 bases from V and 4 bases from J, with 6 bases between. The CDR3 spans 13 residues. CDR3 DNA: TGTGCCAGCAGTGACGAGGTGAATCAGCCCCAGCATTTT. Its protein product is CASSDEVNQPQHF.

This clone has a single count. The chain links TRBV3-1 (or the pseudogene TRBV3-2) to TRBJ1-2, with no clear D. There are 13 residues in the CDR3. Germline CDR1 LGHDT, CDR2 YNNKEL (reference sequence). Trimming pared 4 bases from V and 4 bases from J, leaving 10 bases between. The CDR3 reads CASSLDMTYGYTF. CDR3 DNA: TGTGCCAGCAGCCTCGACATGACCTATGGCTACACCTTC.

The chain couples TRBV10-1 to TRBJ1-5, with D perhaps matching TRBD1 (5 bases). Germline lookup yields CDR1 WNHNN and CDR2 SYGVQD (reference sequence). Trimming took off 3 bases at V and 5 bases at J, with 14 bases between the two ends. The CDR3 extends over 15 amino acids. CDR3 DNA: TGCGCCAGCAGTGATGGCAGGGCGGGGGATCAGCCCCAGCATTTT. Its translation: CASSDGRAGDQPQHF.

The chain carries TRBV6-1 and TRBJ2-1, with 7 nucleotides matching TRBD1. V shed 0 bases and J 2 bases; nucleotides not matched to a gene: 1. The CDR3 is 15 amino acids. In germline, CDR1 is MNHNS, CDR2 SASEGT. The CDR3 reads CASSEAQGAYNEQFF. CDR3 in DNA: TGTGCCAGCAGTGAAGCGCAGGGGGCCTACAATGAGCAGTTCTTC.

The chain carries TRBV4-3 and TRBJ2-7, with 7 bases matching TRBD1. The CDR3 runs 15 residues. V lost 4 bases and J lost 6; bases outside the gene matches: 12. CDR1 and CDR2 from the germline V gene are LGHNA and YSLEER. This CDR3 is CASSRFRGRVAEQYF. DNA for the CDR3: TGCGCCAGCAGCCGGTTTAGGGGGCGCGTAGCCGAGCAGTACTTC.

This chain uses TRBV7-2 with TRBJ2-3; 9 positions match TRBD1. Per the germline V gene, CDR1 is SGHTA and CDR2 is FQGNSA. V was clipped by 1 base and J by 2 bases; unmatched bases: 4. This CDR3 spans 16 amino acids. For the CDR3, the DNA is TGTGCCAGCAGCTTAGTAGGGACAGGGAACACAGATACGCAGTATTTT. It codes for CASSLVGTGNTDTQYF.

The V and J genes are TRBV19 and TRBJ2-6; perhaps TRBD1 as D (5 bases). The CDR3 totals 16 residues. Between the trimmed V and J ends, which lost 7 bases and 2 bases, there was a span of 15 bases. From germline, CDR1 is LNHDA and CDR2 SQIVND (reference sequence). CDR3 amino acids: CASTPTRRAGANVLTF. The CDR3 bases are TGTGCCAGTACCCCAACCCGCAGGGCTGGGGCCAACGTCCTGACTTTC.

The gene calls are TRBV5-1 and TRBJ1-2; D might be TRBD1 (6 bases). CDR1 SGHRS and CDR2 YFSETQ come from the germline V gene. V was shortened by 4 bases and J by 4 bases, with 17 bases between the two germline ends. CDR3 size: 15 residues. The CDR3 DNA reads TGCGCCAGCAGCGCAACCGACAGGCACCCCTATGGCTACACCTTC. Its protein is CASSATDRHPYGYTF.

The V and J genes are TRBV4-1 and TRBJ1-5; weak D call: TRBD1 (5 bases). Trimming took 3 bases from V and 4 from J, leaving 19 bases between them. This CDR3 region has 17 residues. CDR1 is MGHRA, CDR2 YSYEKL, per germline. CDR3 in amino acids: CASSHQINAGVNQPQHF. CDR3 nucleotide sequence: TGCGCCAGCAGCCACCAAATTAATGCGGGGGTGAATCAGCCCCAGCATTTT.

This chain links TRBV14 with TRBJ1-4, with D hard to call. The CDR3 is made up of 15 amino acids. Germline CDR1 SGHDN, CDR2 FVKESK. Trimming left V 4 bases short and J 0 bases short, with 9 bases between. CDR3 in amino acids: CASSPKTATNEKLFF. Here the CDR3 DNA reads TGTGCCAGCAGCCCTAAGACTGCAACTAATGAAAAACTGTTTTTT.

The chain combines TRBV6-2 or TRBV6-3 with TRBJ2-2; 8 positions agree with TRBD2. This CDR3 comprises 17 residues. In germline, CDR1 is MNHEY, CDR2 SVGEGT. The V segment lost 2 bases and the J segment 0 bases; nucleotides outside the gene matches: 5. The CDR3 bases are TGTGCCAGCAGTTACGGCCCGACTAGCGCGAACACCGGGGAGCTGTTTTTT. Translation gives CASSYGPTSANTGELFF.

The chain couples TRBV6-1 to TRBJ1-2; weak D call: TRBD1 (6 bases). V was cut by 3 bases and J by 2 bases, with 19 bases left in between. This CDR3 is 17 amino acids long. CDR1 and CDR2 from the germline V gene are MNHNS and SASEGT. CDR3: CASSEPYRARINYGYTF. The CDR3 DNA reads TGTGCCAGCAGTGAGCCGTACAGGGCCCGAATCAACTATGGCTACACCTTC.

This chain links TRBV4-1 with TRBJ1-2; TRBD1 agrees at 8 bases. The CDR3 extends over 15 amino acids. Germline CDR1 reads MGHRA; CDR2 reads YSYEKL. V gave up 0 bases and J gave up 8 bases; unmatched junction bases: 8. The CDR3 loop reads CASSQEGQGAGGYTF. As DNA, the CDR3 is TGCGCCAGCAGCCAAGAGGGGCAGGGGGCGGGAGGCTACACCTTC.

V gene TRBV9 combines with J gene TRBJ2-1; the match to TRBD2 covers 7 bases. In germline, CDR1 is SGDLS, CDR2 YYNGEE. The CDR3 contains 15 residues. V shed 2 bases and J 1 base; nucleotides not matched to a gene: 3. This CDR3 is CASSVGGTSYNEQFF. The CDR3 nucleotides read TGTGCCAGCAGCGTCGGGGGGACGTCCTACAATGAGCAGTTCTTC.

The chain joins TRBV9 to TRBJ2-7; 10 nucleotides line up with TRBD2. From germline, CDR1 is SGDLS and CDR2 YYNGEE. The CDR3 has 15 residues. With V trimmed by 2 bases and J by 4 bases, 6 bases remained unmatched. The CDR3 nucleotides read TGTGCCAGCAGCGTTTCTAGCGGGAGTAGGTACGAGCAGTACTTC. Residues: CASSVSSGSRYEQYF.

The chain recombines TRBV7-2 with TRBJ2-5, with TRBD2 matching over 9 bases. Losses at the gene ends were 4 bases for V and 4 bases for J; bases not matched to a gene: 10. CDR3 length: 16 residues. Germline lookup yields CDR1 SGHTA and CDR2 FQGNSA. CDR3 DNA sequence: TGTGCCAGCAGCTACCTAGCGGGAAGTAGTCGAGAGACCCAGTACTTC. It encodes CASSYLAGSSRETQYF.

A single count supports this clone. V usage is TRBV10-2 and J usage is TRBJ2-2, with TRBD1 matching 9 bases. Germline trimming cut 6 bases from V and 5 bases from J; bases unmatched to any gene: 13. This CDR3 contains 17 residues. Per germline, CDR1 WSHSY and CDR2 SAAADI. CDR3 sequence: CASRMGGGQGETGELFF. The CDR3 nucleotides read TGCGCCAGCAGGATGGGAGGGGGACAGGGAGAGACCGGGGAGCTGTTTTTT.

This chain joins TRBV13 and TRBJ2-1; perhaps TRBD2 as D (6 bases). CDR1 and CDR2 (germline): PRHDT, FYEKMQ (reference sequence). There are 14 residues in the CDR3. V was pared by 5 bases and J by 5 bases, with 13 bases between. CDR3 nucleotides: TGTGCCAGCAGCGGAGGACTATTAAACAATGAGCAGTTCTTC. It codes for CASSGGLLNNEQFF.

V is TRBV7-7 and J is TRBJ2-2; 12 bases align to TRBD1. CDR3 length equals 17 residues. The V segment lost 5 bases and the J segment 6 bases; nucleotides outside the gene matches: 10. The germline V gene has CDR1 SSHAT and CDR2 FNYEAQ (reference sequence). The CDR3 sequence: CASSPPGQGAQPGELFF. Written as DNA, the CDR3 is TGTGCCAGCAGCCCCCCGGGACAGGGGGCGCAACCCGGGGAGCTGTTTTTT. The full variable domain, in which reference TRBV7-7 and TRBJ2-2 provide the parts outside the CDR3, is GAGVSQSPRYKVTKRGQDVTLRCDPISSHATLYWYQQALGQGPEFLTYFNYEAQPDKSGLPSDRFSAERPEGSISTLTIQRTEQRDSAMYRCASSPPGQGAQPGELFFGEGSRLTVL.

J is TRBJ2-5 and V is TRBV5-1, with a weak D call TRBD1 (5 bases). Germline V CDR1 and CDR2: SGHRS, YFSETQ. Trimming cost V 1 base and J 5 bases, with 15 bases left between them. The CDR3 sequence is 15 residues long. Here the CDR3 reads CASSLRGTYGETQYF. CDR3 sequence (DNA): TGCGCCAGCAGCTTGAGGGGAACCTACGGGGAGACCCAGTACTTC.

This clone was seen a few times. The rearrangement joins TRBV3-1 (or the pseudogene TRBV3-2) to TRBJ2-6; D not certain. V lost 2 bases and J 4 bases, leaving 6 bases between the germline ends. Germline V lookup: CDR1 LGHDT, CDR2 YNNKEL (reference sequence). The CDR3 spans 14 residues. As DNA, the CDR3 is TGTGCCAGCAGCCAAAGTAGCGGGGCCAACGTCCTGACTTTC. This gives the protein CASSQSSGANVLTF.

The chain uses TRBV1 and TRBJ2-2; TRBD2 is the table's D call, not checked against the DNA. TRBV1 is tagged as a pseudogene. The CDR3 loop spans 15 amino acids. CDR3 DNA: TGCACCAGCAGCCAAGGACTAGTGGTGACCGGGGAGCTGTTTTTT. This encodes CTSSQGLVVTGELFF.

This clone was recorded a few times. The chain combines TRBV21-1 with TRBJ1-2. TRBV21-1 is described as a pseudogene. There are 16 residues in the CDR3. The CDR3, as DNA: TGTGCCAGCAGCCAGAAACCGCCACGACTGAACTATGGCTACACCTTC. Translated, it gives CASSQKPPRLNYGYTF.

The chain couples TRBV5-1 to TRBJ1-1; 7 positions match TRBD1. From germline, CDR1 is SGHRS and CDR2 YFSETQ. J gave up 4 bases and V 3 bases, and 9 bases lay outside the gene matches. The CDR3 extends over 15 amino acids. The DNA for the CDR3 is TGCGCCAGCAGCTCCCCCCCGACAGGGTCCACTGAAGCTTTCTTT. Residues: CASSSPPTGSTEAFF.

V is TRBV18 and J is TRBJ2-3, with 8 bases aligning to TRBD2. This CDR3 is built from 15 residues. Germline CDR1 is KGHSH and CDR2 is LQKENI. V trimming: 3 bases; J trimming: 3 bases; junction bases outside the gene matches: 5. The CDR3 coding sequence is TGTGCCAGCTCACCGTCACTAGCGGAAACAGATACGCAGTATTTT. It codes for CASSPSLAETDTQYF.

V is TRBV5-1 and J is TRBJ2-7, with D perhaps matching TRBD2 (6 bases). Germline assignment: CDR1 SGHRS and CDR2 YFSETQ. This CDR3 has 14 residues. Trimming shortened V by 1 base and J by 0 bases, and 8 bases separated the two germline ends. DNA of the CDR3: TGCGCCAGCAGCTTGCTCGGGAGCTCCTACGAGCAGTACTTC. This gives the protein CASSLLGSSYEQYF.

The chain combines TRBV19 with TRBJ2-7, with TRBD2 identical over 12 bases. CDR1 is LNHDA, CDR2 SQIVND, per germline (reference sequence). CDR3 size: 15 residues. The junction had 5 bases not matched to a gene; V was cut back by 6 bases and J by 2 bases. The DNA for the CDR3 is TGTGCCAGTAGCCGACTAGCGGGAGCCACCTACGAGCAGTACTTC. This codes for CASSRLAGATYEQYF. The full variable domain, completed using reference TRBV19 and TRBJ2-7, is DGGITQSPKYLFRKEGQNVTLSCEQNLNHDAMYWYRQDPGQGLRLIYYSQIVNDFQKGDIAEGYSVSREKKESFPLTVTSAQKNPTAFYLCASSRLAGATYEQYFGPGTRLTVT.

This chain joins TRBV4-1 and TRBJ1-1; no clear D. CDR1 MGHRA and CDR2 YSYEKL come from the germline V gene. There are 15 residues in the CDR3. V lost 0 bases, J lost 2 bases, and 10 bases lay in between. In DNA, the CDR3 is TGCGCCAGCAGCCAAGATCTAAACAGAAACACTGAAGCTTTCTTT. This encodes CASSQDLNRNTEAFF.

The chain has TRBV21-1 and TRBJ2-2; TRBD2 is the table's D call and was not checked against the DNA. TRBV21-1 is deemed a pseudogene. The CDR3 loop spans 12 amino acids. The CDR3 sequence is CASSKVNGELFF. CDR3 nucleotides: TGTGCCAGCAGCAAAGTTAACGGGGAGCTGTTTTTT.

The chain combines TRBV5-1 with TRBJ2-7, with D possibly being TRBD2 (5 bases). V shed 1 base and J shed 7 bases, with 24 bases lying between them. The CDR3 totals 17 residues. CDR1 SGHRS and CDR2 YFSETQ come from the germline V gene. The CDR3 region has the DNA TGCGCCAGCAGCTTGTATAGGCTGGCCAGCGGCCCCGCGGAGCAGTACTTC. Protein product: CASSLYRLASGPAEQYF.

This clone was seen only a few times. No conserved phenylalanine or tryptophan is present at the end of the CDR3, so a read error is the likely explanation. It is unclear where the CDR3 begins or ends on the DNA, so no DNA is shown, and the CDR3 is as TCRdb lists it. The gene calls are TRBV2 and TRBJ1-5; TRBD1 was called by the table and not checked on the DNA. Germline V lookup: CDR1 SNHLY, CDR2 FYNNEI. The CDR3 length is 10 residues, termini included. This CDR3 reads CASSSPGHQM.

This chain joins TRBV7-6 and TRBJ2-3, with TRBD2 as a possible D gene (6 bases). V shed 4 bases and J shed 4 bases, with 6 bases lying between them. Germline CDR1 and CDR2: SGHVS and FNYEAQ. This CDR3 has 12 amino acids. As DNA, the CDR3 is TGTGCCAGCAGCTCGGGGGCAGATACGCAGTATTTT. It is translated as CASSSGADTQYF.